The sequence of this T cell receptor beta chain was determined in a study of blood T cell repertoires in COVID-19. Study-wide context: Collection of acute and convalescent COVID-19 samples took place in the United States, Italy and Spain. The analysed material was cDNA or gDNA that came from T cells, B-cell-depleted T cells, or PBMCs.

In the original analysis: Estimation of nucleated cell counts was performed using reference gene primer amplification. This table comes from immunoSEQ multiplex PCR, and its TCRdb copy is limited to in-frame clones, with some not included. The D gene and trimming were derived from the DNA, and the V and J assignments and clone size from that table. Altogether around 150,000 clones are present, almost 90% being singletons, with the ten largest covering under 12%. The CDR3 runs 12 residues. Trimming stripped 6 bases from V and 4 bases from J, with 9 bases between. The V gene's germline CDR1 is MDHEN and CDR2 SYDVKM.

The sequence derives from a man aged 45-60 years with active or convalescent COVID-19. The sample consisted of peripheral blood. The chain links TRBV28 to TRBJ1-2; D uncertain. The CDR3 DNA follows: TGTGCCAGCAGGGTCGCCGGCTATGGCTACACCTTC. It is translated as CASRVAGYGYTF.